This TCR beta chain stems from a study of T cells in Graves' hyperthyroidism and ophthalmopathy. V lost 4 bases to trimming and J lost 0 bases, with 10 bases between them. CDR3 length: 15 residues. Newly diagnosed hyperthyroidism patients aged 18 to 65 years had disease lasting under 2 months. This clonotype has ten or more counts. RNA transcripts gave rise to amplified TCR beta CDR3 regions. Initially, a first-round RT-PCR of the TCR CDR3 employed the HTBI primer set. TCRdb re-derived calls from the multiplex PCR reads in MiXCR, one entry per CDR3 protein. The sample contains under 350,000 distinct CDR3 sequences, 20% to 25% of which appear only once.

The receptor's source is a man aged 40-50 years with Graves' hyperthyroidism that later progressed to Graves' ophthalmopathy. Sequenced material: blood. The chain couples TRBV12-3 or TRBV12-4 to TRBJ2-4; D might be TRBD1 or TRBD2, each matching 5 bases. The CDR3 region has the DNA TGTGCCAGCAGTTCCGAGGGACGAGCCAAAAACATTCAGTACTTC. Its translation is CASSSEGRAKNIQYF.